These T cell receptor beta chains were read from a single sample in a study of shared clonotypes between healthy human individuals. Measured with immunoSEQ multiplex PCR; TCRdb has only the in-frame clones, and not every one. The data hold about 1 million clones, with around 76% observed a single time. Material for sequencing was memory CD4+ T cells sorted from blood. These receptor sequences come from a man aged 18 to 29 in good health. Both conserved end residues are trimmed from each CDR3. Some rows have no size entry. The others give once, few or many, or a class for an expanded clone.

V gene,clone size,J gene,CDR3 protein
TRBV7-9,NA,TRBJ2-7,ASSLATYEQY
TRBV11-2,once,TRBJ2-4,ASSAGGNIQY
TRBV7-2,once,TRBJ1-3,ASSPSPLATIY
TRBV9,NA,TRBJ2-4,ASSPRTGVDIQY
TRBV25-1,NA,TRBJ1-5,ASSDARGPNQPQH
TRBV5-1,NA,TRBJ2-1,ASSRAESSYNEQF
TRBV5-1,NA,TRBJ2-6,ASTPMTQASGANVLT
TRBV2,NA,TRBJ1-5,ASRTGDNNQPQH
TRBV19,NA,TRBJ1-3,ASRKGGPGNTIY
TRBV6-5,NA,TRBJ2-3,ASSSAGGSDTQY
TRBV19,NA,TRBJ2-4,ASSPPLAGGPGNIQY
TRBV9,NA,TRBJ2-7,ASSVPWTESSYEQY
TRBV5-1,once,TRBJ1-1,ASSTWDGPTEAF
TRBV19,few,TRBJ1-3,ASSKGPNEGNTIY
TRBV5-4,few,TRBJ2-1,ASSFRGNYNEQF
TRBV19,once,TRBJ2-5,ASSFHSRGETQY
TRBV9,NA,TRBJ2-7,ASSVVYYEQY
TRBV25-1,NA,TRBJ1-2,ASSEQGIDGYT
TRBV4-3,once,TRBJ2-1,ASSQVVSGSGEQF
TRBV30,NA,TRBJ1-6,AWKPDYNNSPLH
TRBV5-1,NA,TRBJ2-5,ASSTRTLAGAVETQY